A single sample gave rise to the 21 T cell receptor beta chains below, sequenced in a study of vaccination and CD4 T cells after COVID-19. The treatment: roughly ten-day PBMC culture with coronavirus spike peptide pools or control peptides (ViraFEST assay). No cognate antigen is known for these TCRs. The Oncomine TCR Beta short-read assay was applied to DNA of cultured CD4+ T cells. One entry per CDR3 protein results from TCRdb running MiXCR on the PCR reads. The sample includes some 18,000 distinct CDR3 sequences, about 46% of them seen just once. Sequencing was performed on CD4+ T cells from blood, cultured in vitro, taken after SARS-CoV-2 vaccination. These receptor sequences come from a human donor who had recovered from COVID-19.

DNA for the CDR3: TGTGCCAGCAGTTATCAAACAGGACAGGGTTCCTACGAGCAGTACTTC. It specifies CASSYQTGQGSYEQYF. The genes are TRBV6-5 and TRBJ2-7, with 8 bases aligning to TRBD1. The CDR3 loop spans 16 amino acids. CDR1 and CDR2 (germline): MNHEY, SVGAGI. V lost 3 bases and J lost 1; bases outside the gene matches: 8.

DNA for the CDR3: TGTGCCAGCAACCAACGCAGGGGTATGGGAAATACTGAAGCTTTCTTT. Translating it yields CASNQRRGMGNTEAFF. The chain links TRBV7-2 to TRBJ1-1; D possibly corresponds to TRBD1 (6 bases). The germline V gene has CDR1 SGHTA and CDR2 FQGNSA. V was clipped by 7 bases and J by 5 bases, with 23 bases between them. This CDR3 has 16 residues.

This sequence joins TRBV6-2 or TRBV6-3 and TRBJ2-3, with 7 nucleotides matching TRBD2. The CDR3 is 15 amino acids. The V and J ends lost 3 bases and 5 bases, in that order; junction bases with no gene match: 8. Germline CDR1 and CDR2: MNHEY and SVGEGT. CDR3 region: CASSYGGSLGDTQYF. The CDR3 coding sequence is TGTGCCAGCAGTTATGGCGGGAGTTTAGGAGATACGCAGTATTTT.

This clonotype was seen a few times. The rearrangement joins TRBV12-3 or TRBV12-4 to TRBJ1-1; TRBD1 matches 8 bases. The V and J ends lost 5 bases and 10 bases, in that order; junction bases with no gene match: 3. This CDR3 has 11 amino acids. The CDR3 sequence is CASSKTGVAFF. As DNA, the CDR3 is TGTGCCAGCAGTAAGACAGGGGTAGCTTTCTTT.

The chain links TRBV20-1 to TRBJ2-2, with D maybe TRBD2 (5 bases). Germline lookup yields CDR1 DFQATT and CDR2 SNEGSKA (reference sequence). The germline V and J ends were trimmed by 3 bases and 6 bases, with 11 bases remaining between them. The CDR3 contains 13 residues. For the CDR3, the DNA is TGCAGTGCTAGTGAGGGAGAGGCCGGGGAGCTGTTTTTT. Its protein product is CSASEGEAGELFF.

V is TRBV2 and J is TRBJ2-5; D gene unclear. This CDR3 is built from 12 residues. The V gene lost 6 bases and the J gene lost 5 bases, with 10 bases spanning the gap. CDR1 and CDR2 (germline): SNHLY, FYNNEI. The CDR3 DNA reads as TGTGCCAGCAGGGGTTCCAGCGAGACCCAGTACTTC. This codes for CASRGSSETQYF.

This rearrangement joins TRBV12-3 or TRBV12-4 to TRBJ1-4; D is unclear. V lost 2 bases, J lost 7 bases, and 11 bases lay in between. CDR3 length equals 14 residues. The CDR3 region has the DNA TGTGCCAGCAGTTTAACAACTTCAGGTGAAAAACTGTTTTTT. It yields the protein CASSLTTSGEKLFF.

This clonotype was seen a handful of times. The gene calls are TRBV20-1 and TRBJ1-1; TRBD1 matches 7 bases. CDR3 length: 13 amino acids. CDR1 DFQATT and CDR2 SNEGSKA come from the germline V gene (reference sequence). J lost 3 bases, V lost 5 bases, and 6 bases had no gene match. The CDR3 sequence is CSAGGTEDTEAFF. The CDR3 nucleotides are TGCAGTGCTGGTGGGACAGAGGACACTGAAGCTTTCTTT.

V is TRBV6-2 or TRBV6-3 and J is TRBJ2-1, with a tentative D call TRBD2 (6 bases). CDR3 length: 13 amino acids. Germline V CDR1 and CDR2: MNHEY, SVGEGT. With 8 bases removed from V and 7 bases from J, the gap between germline ends came to 15 bases. CDR3 bases: TGTGCCAGCGGGAACTTTGGGGGGAATGAGCAGTTCTTC. This translates into CASGNFGGNEQFF.

The V gene is TRBV11-1, the J gene TRBJ2-2, with a possible D match to TRBD1 (6 bases). The V end lost 3 bases, the J end lost 3 bases, and 8 bases lay between the germline ends. CDR1 and CDR2 from the germline V gene are SGHAT and FQDESV (reference sequence). The CDR3 totals 14 residues. The CDR3: CASSLDRDTGELFF. As DNA, the CDR3 is TGTGCCAGCAGCTTGGACAGAGACACCGGGGAGCTGTTTTTT.

CDR3 sequence: CASRAGLAEQFF. The CDR3 coding sequence is TGTGCCAGCAGAGCGGGACTAGCTGAGCAGTTCTTC. The chain couples TRBV7-9 to TRBJ2-1; 9 bases line up with TRBD2. There are 12 residues in the CDR3. Germline V lookup: CDR1 SEHNR, CDR2 FQNEAQ (reference sequence). V lost 6 bases, J lost 9 bases, and 3 bases stayed unmatched.

The rearrangement joins TRBV10-3 to TRBJ2-1, with 14 bases matching TRBD2. The junction had 14 bases not matched to a gene; V was cut back by 6 bases and J by 7 bases. Per the germline V gene, CDR1 is ENHRY and CDR2 is SYGVKD. This CDR3 spans 18 amino acids. The CDR3 spells CAISGRTSGRSPRNEQFF. Here the CDR3 DNA reads TGTGCCATCAGCGGCAGGACTAGCGGGAGGAGTCCGAGGAATGAGCAGTTCTTC.

The rearrangement links TRBV12-3 or TRBV12-4 to TRBJ2-2; a possible D gene is TRBD2 (5 bases). CDR3 length: 15 amino acids. With 3 bases removed from V and 0 bases from J, the gap between germline ends came to 8 bases. CDR3 sequence reads: CASSFGSSNTGELFF. The CDR3 region has the DNA TGTGCCAGCAGTTTTGGGAGCTCGAACACCGGGGAGCTGTTTTTT.

CDR3 nucleotide sequence: TGTGCCAGCAGTTTAGTGGGACTCAACTATGGCTACACCTTC. This translates into CASSLVGLNYGYTF. The J gene is TRBJ1-2, the V gene TRBV12-3 or TRBV12-4; D might be TRBD1 (5 bases). Trimming shortened V by 1 base and J by 2 bases, and 8 bases separated the two germline ends. The CDR3 contains 14 residues.

The chain is built from TRBV20-1 and TRBJ2-3; D not certain. This CDR3 has 15 residues. Trimming cost V 4 bases and J 4 bases, with 18 bases left between them. CDR1 is DFQATT and CDR2 is SNEGSKA in the germline V gene (reference sequence). In DNA, the CDR3 is TGCAGTGCTATTAATTCCGGAGATGAGGCAGATACGCAGTATTTT. It is translated as CSAINSGDEADTQYF.

This clonotype appeared a few times. The chain carries TRBV5-4 and TRBJ2-5, with a possible D match to TRBD2 (5 bases). This CDR3 has 15 amino acids. Looked up from germline, CDR1 is SGHNT and CDR2 is YYREEE (reference sequence). V lost 4 bases to trimming and J lost 5 bases, with 18 bases between them. CDR3 loop: CASSPPTSGYETQYF. Here the CDR3 DNA reads TGTGCCAGCAGCCCGCCCACCTCGGGATATGAGACCCAGTACTTC.

Only one count was recorded for this clonotype. The chain combines TRBV2 with TRBJ1-6; 7 bases fit TRBD1. V was clipped by 9 bases and J by 7 bases; unmatched bases: 6. The CDR3 covers 13 residues. CDR1 is SNHLY and CDR2 is FYNNEI in the germline V gene. The CDR3 DNA reads TGTGCCAGAGGACAGGAGATCAATTCACCCCTCCACTTT. It translates to CARGQEINSPLHF.

This sequence joins TRBV6-1 and TRBJ2-1, with 9 bases aligning to TRBD2. V shed 6 bases and J 4 bases; nucleotides not matched to a gene: 13. In germline, CDR1 is MNHNS, CDR2 SASEGT. CDR3 length: 17 residues. The CDR3 protein is CASRGGLLAGVYNEQFF. CDR3 nucleotides: TGTGCCAGCAGGGGAGGGTTGTTAGCGGGAGTTTACAATGAGCAGTTCTTC.

The chain joins TRBV6-1 to TRBJ2-3, with a possible D match to TRBD2 (6 bases). The V end lost 6 bases, the J end lost 0 bases, and 10 bases lay between the germline ends. The CDR3 has 14 residues. The germline CDR1 and CDR2 sequences are MNHNS and SASEGT. As DNA, the CDR3 is TGTGCCAGCAGACTTAGCGGAAGCACAGATACGCAGTATTTT. Amino acids: CASRLSGSTDTQYF.

This clonotype came up a few times. The CDR3 nucleotides read TGCAGTGCTAGCTCCGGGACGGCGGCAACAGATACGCAGTATTTT. Protein product: CSASSGTAATDTQYF. The V call is TRBV20-1, the J call TRBJ2-3, with D perhaps given as TRBD1 or TRBD2 (5 bases each). The ends were cut back, 3 bases at V and 3 bases at J, with 16 bases in the middle. The CDR3 has 15 amino acids. Germline V gives CDR1 DFQATT, CDR2 SNEGSKA (reference sequence).

The table lists this clonotype with a few counts. The chain links TRBV4-2 to TRBJ2-4; D gene ambiguous. Trimming stripped 1 base from V and 2 bases from J, with 6 bases between. CDR1 is LGHNA, CDR2 YNFKEQ, per germline. The CDR3 is made up of 14 amino acids. The CDR3 DNA follows: TGTGCCAGCAGCCAAGTTGGACCCAAAAACATTCAGTACTTC. This encodes CASSQVGPKNIQYF.